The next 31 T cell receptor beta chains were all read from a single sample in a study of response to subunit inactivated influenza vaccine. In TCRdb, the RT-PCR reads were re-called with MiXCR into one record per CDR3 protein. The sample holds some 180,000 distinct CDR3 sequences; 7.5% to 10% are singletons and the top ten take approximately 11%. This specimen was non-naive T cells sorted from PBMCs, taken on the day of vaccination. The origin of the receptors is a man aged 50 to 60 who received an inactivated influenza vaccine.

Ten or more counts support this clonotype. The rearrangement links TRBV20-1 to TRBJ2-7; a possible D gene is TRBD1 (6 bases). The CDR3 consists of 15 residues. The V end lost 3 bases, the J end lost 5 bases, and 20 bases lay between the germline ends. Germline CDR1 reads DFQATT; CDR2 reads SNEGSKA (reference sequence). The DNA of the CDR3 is TGCAGTGCTAGGAATCCTTATACAGGGCGGAACGAGCAGTACTTC. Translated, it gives CSARNPYTGRNEQYF.

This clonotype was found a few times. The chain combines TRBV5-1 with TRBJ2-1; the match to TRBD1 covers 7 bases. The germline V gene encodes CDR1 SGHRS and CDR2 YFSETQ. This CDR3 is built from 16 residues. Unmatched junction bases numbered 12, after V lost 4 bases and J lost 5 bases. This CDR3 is CASSPPQGVRDNEQFF. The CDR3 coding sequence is TGCGCCAGCAGCCCCCCCCAGGGGGTTCGGGACAATGAGCAGTTCTTC. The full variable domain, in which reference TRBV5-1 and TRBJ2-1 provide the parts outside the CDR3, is KAGVTQTPRYLIKTRGQQVTLSCSPISGHRSVSWYQQTPGQGLQFLFEYFSETQRNKGNFPGRFSGRQFSNSRSEMNVSTLELGDSALYLCASSPPQGVRDNEQFFGPGTRLTVL.

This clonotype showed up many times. The CDR3 region is CASSLEPSGVYEQYF. The CDR3 region has the DNA TGTGCCAGCAGCTTAGAGCCTAGCGGGGTCTACGAGCAGTACTTC. The chain employs TRBV7-2 and TRBJ2-7; 9 bases line up with TRBD2. V lost 1 base and J lost 3; bases outside the gene matches: 4. This CDR3 has 15 residues. Germline V gene lookup returns CDR1 SGHTA and CDR2 FQGNSA.

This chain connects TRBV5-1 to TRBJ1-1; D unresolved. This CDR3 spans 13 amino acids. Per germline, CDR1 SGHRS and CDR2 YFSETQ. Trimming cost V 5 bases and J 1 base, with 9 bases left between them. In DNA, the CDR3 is TGCGCCAGCAGGGGAAATTCGAACACTGAAGCTTTCTTT. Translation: CASRGNSNTEAFF.

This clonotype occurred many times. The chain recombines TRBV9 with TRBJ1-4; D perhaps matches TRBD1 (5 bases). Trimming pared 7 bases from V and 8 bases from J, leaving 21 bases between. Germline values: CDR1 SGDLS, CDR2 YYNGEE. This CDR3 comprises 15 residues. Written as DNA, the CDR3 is TGTGCCAGCCGAAAATCCGGGACCCGGGGGGAAAAACTGTTTTTT. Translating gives CASRKSGTRGEKLFF.

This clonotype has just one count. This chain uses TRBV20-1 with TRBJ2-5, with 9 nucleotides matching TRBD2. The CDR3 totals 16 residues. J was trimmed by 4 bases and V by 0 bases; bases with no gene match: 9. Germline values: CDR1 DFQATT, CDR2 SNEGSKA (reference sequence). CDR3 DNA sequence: TGCAGTGCTAGAGATTGGACTAGCGACCTGCCAGAGACCCAGTACTTC. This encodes CSARDWTSDLPETQYF.

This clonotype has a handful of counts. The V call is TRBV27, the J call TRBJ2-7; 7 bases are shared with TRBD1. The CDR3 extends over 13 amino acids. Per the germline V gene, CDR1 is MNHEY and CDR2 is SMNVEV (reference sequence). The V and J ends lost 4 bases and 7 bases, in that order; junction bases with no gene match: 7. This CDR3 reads CASSSFGQEEQYF. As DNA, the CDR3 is TGTGCCAGCAGTTCCTTCGGACAGGAAGAGCAGTACTTC.

The chain's CDR3 is CASSSPPQVKQYF. The CDR3 nucleotides read TGTGCCAGCAGTTCCCCCCCCCAGGTAAAGCAGTACTTC. This chain connects TRBV28 to TRBJ2-7; D unresolved. V gave up 4 bases and J gave up 8 bases, with 15 bases separating them. In germline, CDR1 is MDHEN, CDR2 SYDVKM. This CDR3 is built from 13 residues.

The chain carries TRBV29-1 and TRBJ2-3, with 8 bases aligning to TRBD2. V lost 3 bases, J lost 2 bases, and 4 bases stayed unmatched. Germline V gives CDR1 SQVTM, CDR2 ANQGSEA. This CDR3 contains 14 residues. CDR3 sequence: CSVEIGGATDTQYF. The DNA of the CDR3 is TGCAGCGTTGAGATCGGGGGGGCCACAGATACGCAGTATTTT.

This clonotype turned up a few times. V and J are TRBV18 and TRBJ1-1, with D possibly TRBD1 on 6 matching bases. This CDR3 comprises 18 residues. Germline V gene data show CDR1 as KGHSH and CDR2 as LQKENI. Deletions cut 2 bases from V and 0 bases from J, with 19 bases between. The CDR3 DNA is TGTGCCAGCTCACCAATGGCCTTTTCGACAGGAATGAACACTGAAGCTTTCTTT. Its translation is CASSPMAFSTGMNTEAFF.

DNA for the CDR3: TGTGCCAGCAGCTTTGGGAAGGGCACTGAAGCTTTCTTT. This gives the protein CASSFGKGTEAFF. The chain recombines TRBV7-2 with TRBJ1-1, with no clear D. The CDR3 length is 13 residues. In germline, CDR1 is SGHTA, CDR2 FQGNSA. V shed 3 bases and J shed 4 bases, with 9 bases lying between them.

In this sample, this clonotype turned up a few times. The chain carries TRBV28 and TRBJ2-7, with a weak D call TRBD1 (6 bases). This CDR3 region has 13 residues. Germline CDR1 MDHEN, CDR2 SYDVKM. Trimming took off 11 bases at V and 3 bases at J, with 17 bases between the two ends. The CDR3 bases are TGTGCCGTGCATCGGGACAACCTCTACGAGCAGTACTTC. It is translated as CAVHRDNLYEQYF.

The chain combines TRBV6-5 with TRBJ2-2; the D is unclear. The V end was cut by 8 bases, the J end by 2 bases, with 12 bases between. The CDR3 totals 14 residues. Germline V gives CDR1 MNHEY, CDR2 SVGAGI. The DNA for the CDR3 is TGTGCCAGCTGTTCTAGTCTTAACACCGGGGAGCTGTTTTTT. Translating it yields CASCSSLNTGELFF.

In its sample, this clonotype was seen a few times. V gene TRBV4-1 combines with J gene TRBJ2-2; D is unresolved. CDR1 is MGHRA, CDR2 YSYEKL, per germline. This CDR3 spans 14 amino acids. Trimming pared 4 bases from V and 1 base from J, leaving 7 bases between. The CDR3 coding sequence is TGCGCCAGCAGCCCCCACATGAACACCGGGGAGCTGTTTTTT. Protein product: CASSPHMNTGELFF.

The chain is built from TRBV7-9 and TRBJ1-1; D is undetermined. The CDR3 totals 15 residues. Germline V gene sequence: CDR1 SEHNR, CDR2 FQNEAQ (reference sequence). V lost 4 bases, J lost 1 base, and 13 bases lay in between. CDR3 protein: CASSSAGRRNTEAFF. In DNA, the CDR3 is TGTGCCAGCAGCTCGGCCGGTAGGCGGAACACTGAAGCTTTCTTT.

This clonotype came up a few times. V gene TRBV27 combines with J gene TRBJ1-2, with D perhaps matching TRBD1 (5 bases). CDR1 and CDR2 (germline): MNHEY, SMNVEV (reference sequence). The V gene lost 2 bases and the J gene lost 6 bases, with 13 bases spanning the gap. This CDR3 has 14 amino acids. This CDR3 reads CASSLRAGTDGYTF. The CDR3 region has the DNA TGTGCCAGCAGTTTAAGGGCCGGGACGGATGGCTACACCTTC.

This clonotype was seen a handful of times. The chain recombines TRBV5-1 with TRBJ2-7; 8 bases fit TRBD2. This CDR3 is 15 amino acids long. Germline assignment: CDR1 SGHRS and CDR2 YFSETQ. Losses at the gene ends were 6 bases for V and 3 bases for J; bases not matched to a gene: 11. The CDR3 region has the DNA TGCGCCAGCAAGAAACGATCCGGGACTAGCTACGAGCAGTACTTC. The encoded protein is CASKKRSGTSYEQYF.

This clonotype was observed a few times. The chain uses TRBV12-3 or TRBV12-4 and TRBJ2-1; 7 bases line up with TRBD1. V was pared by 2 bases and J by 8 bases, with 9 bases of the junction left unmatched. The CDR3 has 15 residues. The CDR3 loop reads CASSLRQGAIDEQFF. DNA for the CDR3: TGTGCCAGCAGTTTAAGACAGGGAGCTATCGATGAGCAGTTCTTC.

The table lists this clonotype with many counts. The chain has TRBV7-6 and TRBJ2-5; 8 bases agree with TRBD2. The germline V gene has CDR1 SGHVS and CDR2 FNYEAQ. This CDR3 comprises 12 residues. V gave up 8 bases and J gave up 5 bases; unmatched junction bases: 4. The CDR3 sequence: CASRGGRETQYF. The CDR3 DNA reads TGTGCCAGCCGGGGGGGCCGGGAGACCCAGTACTTC.

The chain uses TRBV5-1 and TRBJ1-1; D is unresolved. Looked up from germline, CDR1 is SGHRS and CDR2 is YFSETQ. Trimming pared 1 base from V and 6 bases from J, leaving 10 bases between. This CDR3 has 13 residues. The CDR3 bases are TGCGCCAGCAGCTTGCAAGGGAGCCCTGAAGCTTTCTTT. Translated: CASSLQGSPEAFF.

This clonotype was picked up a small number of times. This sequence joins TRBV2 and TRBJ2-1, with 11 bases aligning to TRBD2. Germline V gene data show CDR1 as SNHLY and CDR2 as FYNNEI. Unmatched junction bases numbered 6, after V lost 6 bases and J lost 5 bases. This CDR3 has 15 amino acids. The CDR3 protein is CASSGGLAVNNEQFF. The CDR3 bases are TGTGCCAGCAGCGGGGGACTAGCGGTAAACAATGAGCAGTTCTTC.

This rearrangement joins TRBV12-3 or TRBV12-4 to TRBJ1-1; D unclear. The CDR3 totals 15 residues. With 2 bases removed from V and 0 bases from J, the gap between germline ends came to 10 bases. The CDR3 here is CASSLTAVMNTEAFF. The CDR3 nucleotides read TGTGCCAGCAGTTTAACTGCGGTAATGAACACTGAAGCTTTCTTT.

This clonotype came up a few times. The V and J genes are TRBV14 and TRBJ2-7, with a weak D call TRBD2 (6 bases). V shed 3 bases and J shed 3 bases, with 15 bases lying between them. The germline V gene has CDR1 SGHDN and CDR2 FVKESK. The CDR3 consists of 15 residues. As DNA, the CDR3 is TGTGCCAGCAGCCAGGCAGCGGGTGGGAACTACGAGCAGTACTTC. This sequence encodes CASSQAAGGNYEQYF.

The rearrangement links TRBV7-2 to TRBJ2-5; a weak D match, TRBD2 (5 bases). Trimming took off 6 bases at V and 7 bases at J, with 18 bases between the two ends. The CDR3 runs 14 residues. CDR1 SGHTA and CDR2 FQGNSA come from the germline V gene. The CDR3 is CASSESPGLGTQYF. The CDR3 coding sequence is TGTGCCAGCAGTGAATCCCCGGGGTTGGGGACCCAGTACTTC.

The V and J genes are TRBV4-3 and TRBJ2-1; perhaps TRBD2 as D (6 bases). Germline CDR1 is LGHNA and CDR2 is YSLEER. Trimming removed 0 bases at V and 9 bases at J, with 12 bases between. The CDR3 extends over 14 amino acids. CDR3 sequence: CASSQEAQGGEQFF. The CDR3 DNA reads TGCGCCAGCAGCCAAGAGGCCCAGGGAGGTGAGCAGTTCTTC.

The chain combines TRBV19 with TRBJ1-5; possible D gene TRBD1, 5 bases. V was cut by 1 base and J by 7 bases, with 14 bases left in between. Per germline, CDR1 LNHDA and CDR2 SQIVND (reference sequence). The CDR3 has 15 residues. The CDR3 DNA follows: TGTGCCAGTAGTATAGGACGACAGTCGATCCAGCCCCAGCATTTT. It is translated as CASSIGRQSIQPQHF.

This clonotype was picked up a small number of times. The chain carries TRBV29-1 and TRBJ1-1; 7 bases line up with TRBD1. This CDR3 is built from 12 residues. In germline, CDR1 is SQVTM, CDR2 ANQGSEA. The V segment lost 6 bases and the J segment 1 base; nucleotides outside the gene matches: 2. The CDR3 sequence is CSVGGRNTEAFF. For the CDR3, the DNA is TGCAGCGTAGGGGGCAGGAACACTGAAGCTTTCTTT.

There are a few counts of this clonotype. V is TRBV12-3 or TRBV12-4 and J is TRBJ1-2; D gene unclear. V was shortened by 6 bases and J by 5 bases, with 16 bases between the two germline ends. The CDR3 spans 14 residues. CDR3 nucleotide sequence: TGTGCCAGCAGGTCGGACGGGAGTTCATATGGCTACACCTTC. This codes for CASRSDGSSYGYTF.

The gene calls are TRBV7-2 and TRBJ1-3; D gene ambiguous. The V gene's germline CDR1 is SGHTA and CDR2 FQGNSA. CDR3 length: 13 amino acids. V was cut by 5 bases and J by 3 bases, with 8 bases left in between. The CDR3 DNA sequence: TGTGCCAGCAGCCACTCAGATGGAAACACCATATATTTT. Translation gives CASSHSDGNTIYF.

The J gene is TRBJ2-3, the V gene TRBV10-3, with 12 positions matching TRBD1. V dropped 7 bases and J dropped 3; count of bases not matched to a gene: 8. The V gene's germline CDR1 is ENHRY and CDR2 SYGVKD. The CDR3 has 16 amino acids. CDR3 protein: CAITRDRGQGTDTQYF. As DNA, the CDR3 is TGTGCCATCACCCGGGACAGGGGGCAGGGTACAGATACGCAGTATTTT.

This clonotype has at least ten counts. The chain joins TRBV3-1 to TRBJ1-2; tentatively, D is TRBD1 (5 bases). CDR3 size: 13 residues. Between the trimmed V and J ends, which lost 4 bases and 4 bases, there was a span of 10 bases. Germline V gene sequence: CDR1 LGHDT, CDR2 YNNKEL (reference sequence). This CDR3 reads CASSRGAIYGYTF. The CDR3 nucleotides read TGTGCCAGCAGCCGGGGCGCCATCTATGGCTACACCTTC.